Below, 2 T cell receptor beta chains from the same sample are listed, as sequenced in a study of T cell changes during pregnancy in multiple sclerosis. Only in-frame clones appear in the TCRdb table, and some are missing; sequencing was by immunoSEQ multiplex PCR. Counted here are around 61,000 clones, 70% to 90% occurring once; the ten biggest clones make up almost 0.9%. The starting material was peripheral blood, obtained in the first trimester of pregnancy. The source of these receptors is a female donor in good health, enrolled as a control in a pregnancy study.

The gene calls are TRBV9 and TRBJ2-7, with D perhaps matching TRBD2 (5 bases). This CDR3 contains 13 residues. Deletions cut 4 bases from V and 3 bases from J, with 11 bases between. Germline V gene lookup returns CDR1 SGDLS and CDR2 YYNGEE. CDR3 in DNA: TGTGCCAGCAGCCCGGGGTTAGTCTACGAGCAGTACTTC. It specifies CASSPGLVYEQYF.

The CDR3 protein is CASSVSSGRVETQYF. DNA for the CDR3: TGTGCCAGCAGCGTAAGTTCTGGGCGAGTAGAGACCCAGTACTTC. The chain carries TRBV9 and TRBJ2-5; D gene unclear. Germline assignment: CDR1 SGDLS and CDR2 YYNGEE. This CDR3 region has 15 residues. V was shortened by 1 base and J by 4 bases, with 14 bases between the two germline ends.